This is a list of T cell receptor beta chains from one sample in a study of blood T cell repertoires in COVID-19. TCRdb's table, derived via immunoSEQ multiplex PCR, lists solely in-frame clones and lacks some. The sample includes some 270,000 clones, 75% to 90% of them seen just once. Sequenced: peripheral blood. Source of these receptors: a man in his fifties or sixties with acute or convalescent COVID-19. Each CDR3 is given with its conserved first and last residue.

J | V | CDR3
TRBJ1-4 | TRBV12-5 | CASASHGEGGEKLFF
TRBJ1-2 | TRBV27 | CASSPRDRGRDLGGYTF
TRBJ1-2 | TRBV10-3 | CAISEPNGAPNYGYTF
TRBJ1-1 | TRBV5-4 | CASRPGQQNTEAFF
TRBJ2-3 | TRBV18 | CASSRGQGPTDTQYF
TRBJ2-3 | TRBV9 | CASSVAGGLSTDTQYF
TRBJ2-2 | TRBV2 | CASTPGNLGTGELFF
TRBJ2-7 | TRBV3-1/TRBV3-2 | CASSHSGEVLEQYF
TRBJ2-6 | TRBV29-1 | CSVEPLGANVLTF
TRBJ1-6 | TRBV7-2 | CASSPGQGISPLHF
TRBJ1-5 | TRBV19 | CASSPGAGQPQHF
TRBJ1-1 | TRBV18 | CASSPMDRVNTEAFF
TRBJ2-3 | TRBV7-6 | CASSSGGGSATDTQYF
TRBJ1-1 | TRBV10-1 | CASSLTGQNAFF
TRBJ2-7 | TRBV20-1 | CSASPPGQGYEQYF
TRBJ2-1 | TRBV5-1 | CASSLGTSYSYNEQFF
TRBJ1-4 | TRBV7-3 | CASSPTGKGEKLFF
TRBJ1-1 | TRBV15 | CATSRRQAAEAFF
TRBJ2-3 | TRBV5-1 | CASSSEPGDTQYF
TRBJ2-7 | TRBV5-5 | CASRILQGVHEQYF
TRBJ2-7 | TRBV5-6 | CASSLRQVAYEQYF
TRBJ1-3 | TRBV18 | CASSPLTGTGNTIYF
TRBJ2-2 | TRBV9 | CASSFLDRESGELFF
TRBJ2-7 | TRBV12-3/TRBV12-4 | CASRGTLSYEQYF
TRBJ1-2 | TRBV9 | CASSGIPGHSYGYTF
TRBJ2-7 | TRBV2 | CAARTSFGQYF
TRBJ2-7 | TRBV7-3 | CASSFGTGAPSEQYF
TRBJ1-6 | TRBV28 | CASSPGQSNSPLHF
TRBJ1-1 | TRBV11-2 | CASSLGPGQGTEAFF
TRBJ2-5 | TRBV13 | CASSFNRKGETQYF